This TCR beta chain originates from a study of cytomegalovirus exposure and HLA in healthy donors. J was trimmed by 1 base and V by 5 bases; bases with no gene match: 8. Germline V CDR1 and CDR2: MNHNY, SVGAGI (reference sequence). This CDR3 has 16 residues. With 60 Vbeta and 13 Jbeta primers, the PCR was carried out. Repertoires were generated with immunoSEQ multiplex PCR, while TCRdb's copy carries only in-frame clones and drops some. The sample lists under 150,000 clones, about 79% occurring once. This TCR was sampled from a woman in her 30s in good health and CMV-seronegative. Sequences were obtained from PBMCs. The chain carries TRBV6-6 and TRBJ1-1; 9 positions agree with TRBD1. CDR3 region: CASSKRTGGRNTEAFF. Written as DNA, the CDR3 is TGTGCCAGCAGTAAACGAACAGGGGGCCGGAACACTGAAGCTTTCTTT.